The present entry profiles one TCR beta chain with its context. These data originate in a study of blood T cell repertoires in COVID-19. Study-wide context: COVID-19 samples from acute and convalescent phases originated in the United States, Italy and Spain. From T cells, B-cell-depleted T cells, or PBMCs came the material, which was cDNA or gDNA.

As originally analysed: Counts of nucleated cells, estimated from reference gene primer amplification, were obtained. The assay was immunoSEQ multiplex PCR, and TCRdb's table has in-frame clones only and misses some. D and trimming come from the DNA, and the V and J calls and clone size come from that table. The sample records about 150,000 clones, roughly 81% being singletons. With 10 bases removed from V and 2 bases from J, the gap between germline ends came to 17 bases. Germline CDR1 is LNHDA and CDR2 is SQIVND (reference sequence). The CDR3 has 14 amino acids. The TCR comes from a human donor with acute or convalescent COVID-19. The donor label of this sample is uncertain. The sample consisted of peripheral blood. V usage is TRBV19 and J usage is TRBJ1-1; D is possibly TRBD1 (6 bases). CDR3 coding DNA: TGTGCCACCTTACAGGGATCGTTTAACACTGAAGCTTTCTTT. Amino acid sequence: CATLQGSFNTEAFF.